The following is a TCR beta chain sequence with its context. Profiling relied on immunoSEQ multiplex PCR, and the TCRdb table lists in-frame clones only, not all of them. The repertoire consists of 15,000 to 25,000 clones, with about 90% occurring once and the leading ten covering 11%. This entry is derived from a study of blood T cell repertoires in COVID-19. Germline CDR1 SGHTA, CDR2 FQGTGA. This CDR3 spans 17 amino acids. V gave up 5 bases and J gave up 4 bases; unmatched junction bases: 6. The sample was peripheral blood. J is TRBJ2-2 and V is TRBV7-3; 14 bases align to TRBD2. The sequence was collected from a human donor in a cohort sampled during active COVID-19. As DNA, the CDR3 is TGTGCCAGCAGCCCGACTAGCGGGGGGGCTATCACCGGGGAGCTGTTTTTT. Its translation is CASSPTSGGAITGELFF.